These 6 T cell receptor beta chains were all obtained from the same sample, sequenced in a study of blood T cell repertoires in COVID-19. The assay was immunoSEQ multiplex PCR, and TCRdb's table has in-frame clones only and misses some. The sample includes about 70,000 clones, 70% to 90% of them seen just once. Source material: peripheral blood. The receptors shown here come from a woman aged 70-85 years with acute or convalescent COVID-19.

The chain couples TRBV7-9 to TRBJ1-2; D is undetermined. The germline gives CDR1 SEHNR, CDR2 FQNEAQ (reference sequence). V was shortened by 5 bases and J by 11 bases, with 15 bases between the two germline ends. This CDR3 has 12 amino acids. The CDR3 loop is CASSPNAFGYTF. The CDR3, as DNA: TGTGCCAGCAGCCCCAACGCCTTCGGGTACACCTTC.

The chain couples TRBV28 to TRBJ1-1, with a weak D call TRBD1 (6 bases). CDR1 and CDR2 (germline): MDHEN, SYDVKM. The CDR3 sequence is 16 residues long. V gave up 2 bases and J gave up 3 bases, with 16 bases separating them. The CDR3 sequence is CASSLGDIALYTEAFF. CDR3 nucleotide sequence: TGTGCCAGCAGTTTAGGGGACATAGCCCTGTACACTGAAGCTTTCTTT.

The gene calls are TRBV7-2 and TRBJ2-5; D possibly corresponds to TRBD2 (6 bases). The CDR3 has 15 residues. The V end was cut by 6 bases, the J end by 5 bases, with 19 bases between. Germline values: CDR1 SGHTA, CDR2 FQGNSA. In DNA, the CDR3 is TGTGCCAGCAGTCTGGACCCTAGAGGGAGGGAGACCCAGTACTTC. Its protein is CASSLDPRGRETQYF.

This chain links TRBV6-1 with TRBJ2-1, with 11 bases fitting TRBD1. Germline CDR1 reads MNHNS; CDR2 reads SASEGT. The CDR3 has 16 residues. V dropped 6 bases and J dropped 8; count of bases not matched to a gene: 12. CDR3 coding DNA: TGTGCCAGCAGAGAAAGGACAGGGGGCTATTTGGATGAGCAGTTCTTC. As protein: CASRERTGGYLDEQFF.

This clone was found once. The gene calls are TRBV30 and TRBJ2-4; the D gene is possibly TRBD2 (5 bases). CDR1 GTSNPN and CDR2 SVGIG come from the germline V gene (reference sequence). Trimming cost V 3 bases and J 8 bases, with 14 bases left between them. The CDR3 runs 13 residues. CDR3 residues: CAWRAVGRDIQYF. In nucleotides, the CDR3 is TGTGCCTGGAGAGCGGTAGGAAGGGACATTCAGTACTTC.

The chain carries TRBV7-2 and TRBJ1-1; D gene uncertain. Between the trimmed V and J ends, which lost 5 bases and 0 bases, there was a span of 10 bases. This CDR3 comprises 14 residues. Germline CDR1 and CDR2: SGHTA and FQGNSA. The CDR3 is CASSKGLMNTEAFF. Here the CDR3 DNA reads TGTGCCAGCAGCAAAGGACTCATGAACACTGAAGCTTTCTTT.